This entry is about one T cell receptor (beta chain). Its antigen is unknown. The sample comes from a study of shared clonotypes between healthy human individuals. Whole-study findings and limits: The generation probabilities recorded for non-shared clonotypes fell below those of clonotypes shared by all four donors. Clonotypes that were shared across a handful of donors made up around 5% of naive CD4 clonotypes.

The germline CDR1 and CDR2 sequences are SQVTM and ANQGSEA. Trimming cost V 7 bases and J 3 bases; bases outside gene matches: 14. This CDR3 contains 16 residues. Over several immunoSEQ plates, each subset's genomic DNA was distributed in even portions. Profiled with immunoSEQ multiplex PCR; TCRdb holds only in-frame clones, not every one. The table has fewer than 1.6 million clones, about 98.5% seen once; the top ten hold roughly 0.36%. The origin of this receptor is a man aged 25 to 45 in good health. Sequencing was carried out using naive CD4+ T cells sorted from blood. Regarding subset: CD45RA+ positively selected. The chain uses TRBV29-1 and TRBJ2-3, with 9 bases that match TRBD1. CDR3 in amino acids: CSAGPRDRATTDTQYF. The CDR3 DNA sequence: TGCAGCGCCGGCCCCCGGGACAGGGCGACAACAGATACGCAGTATTTT.